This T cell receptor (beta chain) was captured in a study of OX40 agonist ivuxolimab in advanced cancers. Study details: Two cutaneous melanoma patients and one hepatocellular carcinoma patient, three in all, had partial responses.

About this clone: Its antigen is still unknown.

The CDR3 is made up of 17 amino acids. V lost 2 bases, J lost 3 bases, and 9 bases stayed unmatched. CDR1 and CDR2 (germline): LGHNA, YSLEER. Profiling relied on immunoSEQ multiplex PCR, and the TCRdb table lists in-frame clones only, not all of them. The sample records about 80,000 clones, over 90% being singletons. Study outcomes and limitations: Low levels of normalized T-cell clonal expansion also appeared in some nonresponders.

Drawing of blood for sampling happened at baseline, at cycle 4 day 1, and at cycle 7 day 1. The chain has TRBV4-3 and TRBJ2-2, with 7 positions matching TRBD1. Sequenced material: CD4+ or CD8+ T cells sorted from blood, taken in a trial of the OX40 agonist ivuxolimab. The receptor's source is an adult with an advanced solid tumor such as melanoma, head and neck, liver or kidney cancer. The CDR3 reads CASSQQIQGFDTGELFF. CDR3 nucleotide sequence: TGCGCCAGCAGCCAACAAATACAGGGGTTTGACACCGGGGAGCTGTTTTTT.